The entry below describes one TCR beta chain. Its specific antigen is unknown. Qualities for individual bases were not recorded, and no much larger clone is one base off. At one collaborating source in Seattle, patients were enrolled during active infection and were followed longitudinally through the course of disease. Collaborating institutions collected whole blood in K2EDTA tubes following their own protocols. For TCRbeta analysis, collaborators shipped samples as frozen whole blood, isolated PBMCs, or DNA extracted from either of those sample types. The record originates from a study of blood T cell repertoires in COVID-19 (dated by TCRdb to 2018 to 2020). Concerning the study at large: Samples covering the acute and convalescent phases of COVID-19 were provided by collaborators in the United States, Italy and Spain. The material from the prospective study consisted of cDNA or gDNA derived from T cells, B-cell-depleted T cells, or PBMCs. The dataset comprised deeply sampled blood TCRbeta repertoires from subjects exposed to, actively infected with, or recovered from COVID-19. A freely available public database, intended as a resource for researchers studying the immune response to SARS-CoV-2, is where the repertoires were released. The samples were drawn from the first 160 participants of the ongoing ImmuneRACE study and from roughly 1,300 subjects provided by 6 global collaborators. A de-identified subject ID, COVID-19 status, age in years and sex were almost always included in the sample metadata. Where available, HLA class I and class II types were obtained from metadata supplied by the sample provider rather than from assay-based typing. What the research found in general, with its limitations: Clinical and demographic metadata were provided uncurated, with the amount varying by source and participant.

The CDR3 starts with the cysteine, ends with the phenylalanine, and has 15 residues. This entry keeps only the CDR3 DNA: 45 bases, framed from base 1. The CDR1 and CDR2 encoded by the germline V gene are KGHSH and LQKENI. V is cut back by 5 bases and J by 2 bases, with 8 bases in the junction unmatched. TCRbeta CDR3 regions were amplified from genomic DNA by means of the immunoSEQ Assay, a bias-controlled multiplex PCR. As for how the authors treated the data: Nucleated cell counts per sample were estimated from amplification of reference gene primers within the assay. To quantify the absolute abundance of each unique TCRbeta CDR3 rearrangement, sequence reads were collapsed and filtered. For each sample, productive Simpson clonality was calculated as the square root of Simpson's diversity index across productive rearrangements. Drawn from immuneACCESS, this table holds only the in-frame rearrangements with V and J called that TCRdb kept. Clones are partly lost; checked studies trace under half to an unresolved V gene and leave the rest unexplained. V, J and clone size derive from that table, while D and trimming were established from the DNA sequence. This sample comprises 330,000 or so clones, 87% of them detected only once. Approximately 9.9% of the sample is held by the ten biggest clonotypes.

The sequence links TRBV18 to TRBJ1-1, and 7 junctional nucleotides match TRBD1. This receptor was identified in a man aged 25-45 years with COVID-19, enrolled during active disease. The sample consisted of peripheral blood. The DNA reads TGTGCCAGCTCAGGGTTGGGACAGATAAACACTGAAGCTTTCTTT. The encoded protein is CASSGLGQINTEAFF.